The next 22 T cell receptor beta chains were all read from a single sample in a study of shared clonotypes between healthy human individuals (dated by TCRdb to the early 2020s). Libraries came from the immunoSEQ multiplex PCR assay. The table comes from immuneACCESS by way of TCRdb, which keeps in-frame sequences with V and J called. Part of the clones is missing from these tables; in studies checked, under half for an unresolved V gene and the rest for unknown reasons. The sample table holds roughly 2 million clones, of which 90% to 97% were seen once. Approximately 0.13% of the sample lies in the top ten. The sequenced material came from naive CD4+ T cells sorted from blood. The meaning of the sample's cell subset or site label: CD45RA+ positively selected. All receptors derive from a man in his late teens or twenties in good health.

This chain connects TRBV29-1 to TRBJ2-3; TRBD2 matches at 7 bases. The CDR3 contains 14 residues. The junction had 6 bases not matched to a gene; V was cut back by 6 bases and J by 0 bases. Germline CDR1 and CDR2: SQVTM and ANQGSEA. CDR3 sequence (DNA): TGCAGCGTGATTCTAGCGGCTAGCACAGATACGCAGTATTTT. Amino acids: CSVILAASTDTQYF.

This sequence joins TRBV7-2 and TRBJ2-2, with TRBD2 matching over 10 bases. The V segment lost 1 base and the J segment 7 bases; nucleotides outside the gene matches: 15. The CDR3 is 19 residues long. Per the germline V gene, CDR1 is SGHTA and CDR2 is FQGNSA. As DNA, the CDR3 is TGTGCCAGCAGCTTAGTATCCCTGGCTAGCGGGAGAACTGGCGGGGAGCTGTTTTTT. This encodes CASSLVSLASGRTGGELFF.

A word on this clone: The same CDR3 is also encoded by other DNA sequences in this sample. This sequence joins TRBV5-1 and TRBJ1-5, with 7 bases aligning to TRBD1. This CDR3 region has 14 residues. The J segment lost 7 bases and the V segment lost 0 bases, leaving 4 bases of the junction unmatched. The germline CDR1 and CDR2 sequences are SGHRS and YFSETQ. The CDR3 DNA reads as TGCGCCAGCAGCTTGGTTGCAGGGGGGCAGCCCCAGCATTTT. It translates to CASSLVAGGQPQHF.

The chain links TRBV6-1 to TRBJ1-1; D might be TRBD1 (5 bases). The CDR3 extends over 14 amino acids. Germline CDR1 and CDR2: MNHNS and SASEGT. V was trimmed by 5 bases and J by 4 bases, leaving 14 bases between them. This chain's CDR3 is CASSPRGSGTEAFF. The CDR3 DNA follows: TGTGCCAGCAGTCCTCGGGGGTCGGGCACTGAAGCTTTCTTT.

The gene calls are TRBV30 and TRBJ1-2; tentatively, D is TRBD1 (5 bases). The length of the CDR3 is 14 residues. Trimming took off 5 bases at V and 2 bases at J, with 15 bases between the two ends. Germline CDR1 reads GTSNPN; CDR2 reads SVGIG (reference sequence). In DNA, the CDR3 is TGTGCCTGGTCGCGGCGCGCAGGGAACTATGGCTACACCTTC. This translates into CAWSRRAGNYGYTF. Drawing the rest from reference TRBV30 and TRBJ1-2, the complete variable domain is SQTIHQWPATLVQPVGSPLSLECTVEGTSNPNLYWYRQAAGRGLQLLFYSVGIGQISSEVPQNLSASRPQDRQFILSSKKLLLSDSGFYLCAWSRRAGNYGYTFGSGTRLTVV.

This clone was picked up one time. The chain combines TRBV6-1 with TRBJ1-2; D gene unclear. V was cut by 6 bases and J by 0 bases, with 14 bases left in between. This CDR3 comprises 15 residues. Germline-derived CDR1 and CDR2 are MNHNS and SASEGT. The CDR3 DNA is TGTGCCAGCAGGAAAGGATCCGAATCTAACTATGGCTACACCTTC. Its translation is CASRKGSESNYGYTF.

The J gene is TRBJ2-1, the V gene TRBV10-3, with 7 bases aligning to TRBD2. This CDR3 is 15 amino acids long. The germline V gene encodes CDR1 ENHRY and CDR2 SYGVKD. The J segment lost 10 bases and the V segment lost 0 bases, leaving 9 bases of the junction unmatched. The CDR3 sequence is CAISESSGGGREQFF. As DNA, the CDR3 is TGTGCCATCAGTGAGTCGTCGGGGGGAGGCCGGGAGCAGTTCTTC.

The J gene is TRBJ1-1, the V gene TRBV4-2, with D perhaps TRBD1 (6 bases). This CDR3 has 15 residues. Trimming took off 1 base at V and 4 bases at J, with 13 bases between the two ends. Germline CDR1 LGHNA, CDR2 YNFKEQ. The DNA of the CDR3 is TGTGCCAGCAGCCAAGCATGGGACATAATCACTGAAGCTTTCTTT. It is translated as CASSQAWDIITEAFF.

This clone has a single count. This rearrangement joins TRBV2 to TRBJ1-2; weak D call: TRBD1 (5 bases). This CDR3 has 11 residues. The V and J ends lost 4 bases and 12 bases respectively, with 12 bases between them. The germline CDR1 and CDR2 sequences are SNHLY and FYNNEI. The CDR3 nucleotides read TGTGCCAGCAGTGGACGGTGGGGGAACACCTTC. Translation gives CASSGRWGNTF.

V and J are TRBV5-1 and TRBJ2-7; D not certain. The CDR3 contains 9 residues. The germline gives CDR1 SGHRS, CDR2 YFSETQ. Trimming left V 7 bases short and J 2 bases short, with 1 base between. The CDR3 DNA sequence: TGCGCCAGCCCCTACGAGCAGTACTTC. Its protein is CASPYEQYF.

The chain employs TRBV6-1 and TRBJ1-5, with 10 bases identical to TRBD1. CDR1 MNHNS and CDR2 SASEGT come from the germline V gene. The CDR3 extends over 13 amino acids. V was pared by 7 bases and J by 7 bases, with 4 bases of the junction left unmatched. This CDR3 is CASTDRGQQPQHF. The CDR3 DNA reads TGTGCCAGCACCGACAGGGGGCAACAGCCCCAGCATTTT.

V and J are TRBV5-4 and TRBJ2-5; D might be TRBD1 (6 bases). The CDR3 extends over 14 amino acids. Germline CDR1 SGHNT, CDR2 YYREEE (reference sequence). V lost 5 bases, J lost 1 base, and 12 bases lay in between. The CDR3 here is CASSSGHAQETQYF. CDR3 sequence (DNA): TGTGCCAGCAGTTCGGGACACGCCCAAGAGACCCAGTACTTC.

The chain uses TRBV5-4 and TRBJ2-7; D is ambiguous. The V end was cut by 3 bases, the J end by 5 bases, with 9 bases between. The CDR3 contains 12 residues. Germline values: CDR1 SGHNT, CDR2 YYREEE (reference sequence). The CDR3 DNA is TGTGCCAGCAGCTCAAGTTACCACGAGCAGTACTTC. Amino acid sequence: CASSSSYHEQYF.

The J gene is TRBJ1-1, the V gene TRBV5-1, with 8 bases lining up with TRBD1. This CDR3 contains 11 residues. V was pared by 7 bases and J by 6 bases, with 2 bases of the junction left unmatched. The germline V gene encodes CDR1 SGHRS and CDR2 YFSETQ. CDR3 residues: CASGQGAEAFF. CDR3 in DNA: TGCGCCAGCGGACAGGGCGCTGAAGCTTTCTTT.

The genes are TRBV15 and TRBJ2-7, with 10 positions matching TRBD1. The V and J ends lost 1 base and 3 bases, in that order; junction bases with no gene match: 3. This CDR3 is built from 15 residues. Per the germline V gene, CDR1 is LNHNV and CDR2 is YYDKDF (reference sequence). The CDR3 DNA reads TGTGCCACCAGCAGAGTTAGGACAGGGGGCTACGAGCAGTACTTC. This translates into CATSRVRTGGYEQYF.

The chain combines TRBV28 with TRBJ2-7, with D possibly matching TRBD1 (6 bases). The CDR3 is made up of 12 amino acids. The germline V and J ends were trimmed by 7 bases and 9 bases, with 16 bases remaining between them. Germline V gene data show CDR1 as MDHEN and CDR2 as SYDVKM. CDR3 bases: TGTGCCAGCACTGACCAGGGGACCGGGCAGTACTTC. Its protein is CASTDQGTGQYF.

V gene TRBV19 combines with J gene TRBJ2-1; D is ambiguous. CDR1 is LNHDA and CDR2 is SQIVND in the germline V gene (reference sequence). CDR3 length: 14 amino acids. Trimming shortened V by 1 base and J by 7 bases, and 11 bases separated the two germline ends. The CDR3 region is CASSIGAGGNEQFF. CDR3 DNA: TGTGCCAGTAGTATAGGGGCAGGCGGAAATGAGCAGTTCTTC.

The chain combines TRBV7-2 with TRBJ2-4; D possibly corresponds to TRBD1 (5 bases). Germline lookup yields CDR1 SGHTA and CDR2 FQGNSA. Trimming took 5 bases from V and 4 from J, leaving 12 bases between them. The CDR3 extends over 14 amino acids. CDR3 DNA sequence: TGTGCCAGCAGCGGGGCCGGTTCTAAAAACATTCAGTACTTC. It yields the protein CASSGAGSKNIQYF.

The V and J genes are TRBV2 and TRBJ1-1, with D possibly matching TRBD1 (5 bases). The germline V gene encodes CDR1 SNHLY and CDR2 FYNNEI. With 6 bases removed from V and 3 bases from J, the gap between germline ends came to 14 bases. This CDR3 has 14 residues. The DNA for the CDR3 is TGTGCCAGCAGGGGGGTTTATGGAGACACTGAAGCTTTCTTT. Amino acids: CASRGVYGDTEAFF. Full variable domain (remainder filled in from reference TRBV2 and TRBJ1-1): EPEVTQTPSHQVTQMGQEVILRCVPISNHLYFYWYRQILGQKVEFLVSFYNNEISEKSEIFDDQFSVERPDGSNFTLKIRSTKLEDSAMYFCASRGVYGDTEAFFGQGTRLTVV.

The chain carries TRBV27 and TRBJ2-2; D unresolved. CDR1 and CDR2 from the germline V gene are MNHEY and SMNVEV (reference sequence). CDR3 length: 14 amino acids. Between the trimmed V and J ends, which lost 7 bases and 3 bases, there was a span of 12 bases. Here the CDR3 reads CASTGYGDTGELFF. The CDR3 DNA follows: TGTGCCAGCACCGGATACGGCGACACCGGGGAGCTGTTTTTT.

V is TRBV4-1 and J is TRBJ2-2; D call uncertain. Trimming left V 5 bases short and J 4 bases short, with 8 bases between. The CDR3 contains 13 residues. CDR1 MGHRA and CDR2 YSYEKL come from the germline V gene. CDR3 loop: CASSNLGTGELFF. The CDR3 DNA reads TGCGCCAGCAGCAACCTGGGCACCGGGGAGCTGTTTTTT.

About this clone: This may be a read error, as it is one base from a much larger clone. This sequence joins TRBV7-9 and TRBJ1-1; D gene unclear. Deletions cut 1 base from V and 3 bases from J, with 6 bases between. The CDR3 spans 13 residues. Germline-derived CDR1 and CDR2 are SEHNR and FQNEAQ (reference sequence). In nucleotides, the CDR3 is TGTGCCAGCAGCTTAGACGGGTACACTGAAGCTTTCTTT. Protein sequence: CASSLDGYTEAFF.